This note documents a single T cell receptor beta chain sequence. The clone's antigen remains unknown. There are no base qualities to consult, and no much larger clone falls within one base. This record comes from a study of vaccination and CD4 T cells after COVID-19 (dated by TCRdb to between 2021 and 2024). In terms of the full investigation: Every convalescent patient had a positive nasal swab PCR test for SARS-CoV-2, with mild disease in nine patients and severe disease in one. Post-COVID blood samples were collected from convalescent patients a median of about 92 days after diagnosis, with a range of about 30 to 170 days. In control cultures, a CEFX viral epitope pool was used as positive control, an HIV-1 Nef peptide pool was used as negative control, or no peptide was added. Overlapping spike peptide pools from SARS-CoV-2 and from the common cold coronaviruses HCoV-NL63, HCoV-OC43 and HCoV-229E were used as culture stimuli. Each participant got two doses of either the Pfizer-BioNTech BNT162b2 vaccine (n=8) or the Moderna mRNA-1273 vaccine (n=2). In the convalescent cohort there were six males and four females, among whom were two Hispanic individuals, seven Caucasians, two Asians and one multiracial person. The spike-specific CD4+ TCR repertoire was compared before and after mRNA vaccination in approximately ten COVID-19 convalescent patients and 4 infection-naive healthy vaccine recipients. Post-vaccine blood samples were obtained a median of about 72 days after the second vaccine dose, with a range of roughly 12 to 250 days. The paper as a whole reports these results and caveats: An increase in the median number of SARS-CoV-2-reactive clonotypes from approximately 20 after infection to some 38 after vaccination was observed, but the change was not found to be significant. In convalescent patients, nearly all vaccine-specific clones (304 of 307) were found to be mono-reactive for SARS-CoV-2 spike rather than cross-reactive with common cold coronaviruses. Only a relatively small number of convalescent patients were included in the study, and early timepoints following natural infection were not analyzed. Among convalescent patients, a median 86.3% of the SARS-CoV-2-reactive clones seen after vaccination appeared only after vaccination, which suggests priming specific to the vaccine.

The treatment or condition label here, explained by the study, means: approximately 9-day PBMC culture with coronavirus spike peptide pools or control peptides (ViraFEST assay). The ViraFEST assay was used in the study, in which antigen-specific T cells were expanded with peptide pools and expanded clonotypes were subsequently identified by TCR sequencing. Positive SARS-CoV-2 PCR tests in the convalescent patients dated from March to December 2020, before Alpha, Beta and Delta variants emerged in the United States. PBMCs were cultured at two million per well in IMDM supplemented with approximately 5.3% human AB serum and around 9.5 IU/ml IL-2, with 9.5 to 10 ug/ml peptide pools added. On days 3 and 7, half of the culture medium was replaced with fresh IL-2-containing medium. Once the cells had been in culture for less than 11 days, the EasySep CD4+ T cell isolation kit was used to isolate CD4+ T cells by negative selection. Ficoll-Paque Plus gradient centrifugation was used to isolate PBMCs from whole blood, and the isolated PBMCs were then either used fresh or cryopreserved at -140C. Culture conditions were generally each tested in triplicate wells.

Library prep was done by PCR. DNA from cultured CD4+ T cells was subjected to TCR sequencing with the Oncomine TCR Beta short-read assay at the Johns Hopkins FTIC core. Genomic DNA was extracted from the cultured CD4+ T cells with the QIAamp micro DNA kit. The Oncomine TCR Beta libraries from cultured CD4+ T cells were pooled using unique dual indexes and then sequenced on an Illumina iSeq 100. The authors' analysis ran thus. Non-productive sequences were removed, and CDR3s that did not start with C, did not end with F or W, or were shorter than 7 amino acids were discarded. Antigen-specific clonotypes were identified with the MANAFEST web application by comparing peptide-stimulated wells with reference and other culture wells. An FDR below 0.05, an odds ratio above 5, and a productive frequency above 0.1% in at least two of three replicate wells were required for clones to be considered positive. Cross-reactive clonotypes were defined as significantly expanded in both SARS-CoV-2 spike wells and at least one common cold coronavirus spike condition. Levenshtein distances (stringdist) and unrooted phylogenetic trees (ape) in R version 3.6.1 were used to assess CDR3 homology. TCRdb cleaned the public reads at Q25 with fastp, built clones with MiXCR and kept in-frame beta chains. Records with the same CDR3 protein are collapsed into one entry carrying the most frequent genes and DNA. Here the V and J calls rest on TCRdb's processing, not on the authors' analysis. Within this sample are around 12,000 distinct CDR3 sequences, with 70% to 80% of them counted one time only. 20% to 25% of the sample goes to the ten largest clones.

Input material: CD4+ T cells from blood, cultured in vitro. The receptor's source is a human donor who had recovered from COVID-19.

The bases read TGTGCCAGCAGCCTGAACACTGAAGCTTTCTTT. This gives the protein CASSLNTEAFF. The chain is made from TRBV2 and TRBJ1-1; no D gene call is confident. The germline ends are 2 bases apart after V is trimmed by 6 bases and J by 0 bases. In the germline V gene, CDR1 corresponds to SNHLY and CDR2 to FYNNEI. From the cysteine through the phenylalanine, the CDR3 covers 11 amino acids. The read is trimmed to its CDR3 DNA, 33 bases read in frame from base 1.